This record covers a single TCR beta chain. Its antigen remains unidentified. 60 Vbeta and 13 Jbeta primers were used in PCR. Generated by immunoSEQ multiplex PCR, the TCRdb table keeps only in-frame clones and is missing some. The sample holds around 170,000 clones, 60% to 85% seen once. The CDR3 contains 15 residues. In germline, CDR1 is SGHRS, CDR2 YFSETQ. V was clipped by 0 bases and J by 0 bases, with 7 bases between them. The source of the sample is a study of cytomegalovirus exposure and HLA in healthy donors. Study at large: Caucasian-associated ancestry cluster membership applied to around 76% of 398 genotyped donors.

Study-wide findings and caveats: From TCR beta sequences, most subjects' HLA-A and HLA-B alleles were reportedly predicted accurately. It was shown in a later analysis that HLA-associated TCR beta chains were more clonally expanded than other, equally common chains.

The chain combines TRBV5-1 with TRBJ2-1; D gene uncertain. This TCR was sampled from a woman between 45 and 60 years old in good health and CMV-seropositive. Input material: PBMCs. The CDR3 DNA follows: TGCGCCAGCAGCTTGGGTGTTAGCTCCTACAATGAGCAGTTCTTC. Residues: CASSLGVSSYNEQFF.